This is a list of T cell receptor beta chains from one sample in a study of cytomegalovirus exposure and HLA in healthy donors. Assay used: immunoSEQ multiplex PCR; TCRdb lists only in-frame clones, some missing. Of about 130,000 clones in the sample, under 85% are singletons; the top ten hold around 4.2%. Sequencing used PBMCs. The receptors stem from a woman aged 45 to 65 in good health and CMV-seropositive. Each CDR3 is given with its conserved first and last residue. A D gene is named only where the DNA matches it firmly. Size is stated for part of the rows, as once, few or many counts, or as a class when the clone is expanded.

-	TRBV11-3	TRBJ2-3	-	14	CASSLGRTSDTQYF	TGTGCCAGCAGCTTAGGCCGGACATCAGATACGCAGTATTTT
TRBD1	TRBV28	TRBJ1-4	-	14	CASSQPGGHEKLFF	TGTGCCAGCAGCCAACCAGGGGGCCATGAAAAACTGTTTTTT
-	TRBV28	TRBJ2-7	-	11	CASSPGDEQYF	TGTGCCAGCAGTCCAGGGGACGAGCAGTACTTC
-	TRBV4-2	TRBJ1-2	-	20	CASSQDKRNGRPTSFYGYTF	TGTGCCAGCAGCCAAGATAAAAGAAATGGTCGGCCAACTAGCTTTTATGGCTACACCTTC
-	TRBV7-9	TRBJ1-2	-	12	CASSSLPRDYTF	TGTGCCAGCAGCTCCTTACCTCGGGACTACACCTTC
-	TRBV6-1	TRBJ1-6	once	16	CASSEGEGSYNSPLHF	TGTGCCAGCAGTGAAGGGGAGGGCTCCTATAATTCACCCCTCCACTTT
TRBD2	TRBV4-3	TRBJ2-1	once	18	CASSLRTSGGTLYNEQFF	TGCGCCAGCAGCCTCAGGACTAGCGGGGGGACTCTCTACAATGAGCAGTTCTTC
-	TRBV7-8	TRBJ2-7	-	14	CASRVGGANYEQYF	TGTGCCAGCAGAGTGGGGGGGGCGAACTACGAGCAGTACTTC
-	TRBV6-5	TRBJ1-2	-	13	CASSYPQGNGYTF	TGTGCCAGCAGTTACCCCCAGGGTAATGGCTACACCTTC
TRBD2	TRBV4-2	TRBJ2-2	once	20	CASSQDLKLAGGANTGELFF	TGTGCCAGCAGCCAAGATTTAAAACTAGCGGGGGGTGCGAACACCGGGGAGCTGTTTTTT
TRBD1	TRBV13	TRBJ1-6	few	16	CASSLGGPGGRSPLHF	TGTGCCAGCAGCTTAGGCGGGCCAGGGGGGAGATCACCCCTCCACTTT
-	TRBV13	TRBJ1-6	-	15	CASSRGAGKNSPLHF	TGTGCCAGCAGCCGCGGGGCGGGTAAAAATTCACCCCTCCACTTT
TRBD1	TRBV7-3	TRBJ1-1	-	15	CASSQGDRRNTEAFF	TGTGCCAGCAGCCAAGGGGACAGACGAAACACTGAAGCTTTCTTT
TRBD2	TRBV4-3	TRBJ2-3	-	16	CASSQTAGGWTDTQYF	TGCGCCAGCAGCCAGACGGCGGGGGGCTGGACAGATACGCAGTATTTT
-	TRBV2	TRBJ2-3	-	13	CANQAERTDTQYF	TGTGCCAACCAAGCCGAGCGCACAGATACGCAGTATTTT
TRBD1	TRBV29-1	TRBJ2-7	-	13	CSAMGQGAYEQYF	TGCAGCGCTATGGGACAGGGAGCCTACGAGCAGTACTTC
-	TRBV5-4	TRBJ1-1	-	13	CASSLQGYTEAFF	TGTGCCAGCAGCTTACAGGGATACACTGAAGCTTTCTTT
-	TRBV5-1	TRBJ1-1	few	13	CASSPGQNTEAFF	TGCGCCAGCAGCCCGGGACAGAACACTGAAGCTTTCTTT
-	TRBV5-4	TRBJ2-3	-	15	CASSLVVASTDTQYF	TGTGCCAGCAGCTTGGTGGTGGCTAGCACAGATACGCAGTATTTT
TRBD1	TRBV10-3	TRBJ1-2	-	15	CAISDRTGINYGYTF	TGTGCCATCAGTGATAGGACAGGAATTAACTATGGCTACACCTTC
TRBD2	TRBV7-3	TRBJ2-1	-	16	CASSPFLRGAYNEQFF	TGTGCCAGCAGCCCCTTTTTGCGGGGGGCATACAATGAGCAGTTCTTC